The source of this T cell receptor (beta chain) is a study of CD8+ T cells in alopecia areata. Study details: Skin from approximately 6-12-month-old C3H/HeJ graft donors with spontaneous alopecia went to approximately 7-11-week-old female C3H/HeJ mice.

As the sequencing template, cDNA was produced by extracting RNA and reverse transcribing it. The data were produced by immunoSEQ multiplex PCR, yet TCRdb's version contains in-frame clones alone and is incomplete. The sample contains some 110,000 clones, none of them singletons. The sample holds a few counts of this clone. Its specificity is unknown. The listed TCRdb protein conflicts with the DNA translation at residue 12, and the protein shown is translated directly from the DNA. Gene names follow the mouse nomenclature. With the read ending 3 residues before the CDR3 end, the germline J gene is used to fill in that end. Study-wide results and limits: Normal scalp had lower clonality than lesional scalp, with alopecia totalis/universalis lesions showing this most strongly. Unlike in mice, where it was clearer, TCR sharing across patients was less clear, possibly HLA-related.

CDR1 is NNHDY and CDR2 is SYVADS in the germline V gene. The trim removed 4 bases at V and 7 bases at J, leaving 8 bases unmatched. The CDR3 covers 15 residues. The TCR was taken from a C3H/HeJ mouse with alopecia areata. This strain has MHC haplotype H2-k. Sequencing was done on a sample of lesional skin. The genes are TRBV13-3 and TRBJ1-6, with TRBD1 identical over 7 bases. TRBJ1-6 is an ORF, with its function uncertain. Partial CDR3 DNA: TGTGCCAGCAGTTCACCGGGACAGAAGAATTCGCCC. Its protein product is CASSSPGQKNSP. The whole CDR3 protein reads CASSSPGQKNSPLYF.